Following are 11 T cell receptor beta chains from one sample sequenced in a study of shared clonotypes between healthy human individuals. The data were produced by immunoSEQ multiplex PCR, yet TCRdb's version contains in-frame clones alone and is incomplete. The sample has hundreds of thousands of clones; 74% are singletons. Sequencing input: memory CD4+ T cells sorted from blood. Subset given: CD45RA-negative fraction. All receptors derive from a woman in her 30s in good health.

The rearrangement links TRBV5-1 to TRBJ2-7; TRBD1 matches at 10 bases. The CDR3 has 15 amino acids. Unmatched junction bases numbered 11, after V lost 7 bases and J lost 4 bases. Per germline, CDR1 SGHRS and CDR2 YFSETQ. CDR3 sequence: CASGRAGTGDYEQYF. The CDR3 DNA reads as TGCGCCAGCGGCCGAGCCGGGACAGGGGATTACGAGCAGTACTTC.

J is TRBJ1-1 and V is TRBV7-8; TRBD1 might be the D (5 bases). The V and J ends lost 5 bases and 1 base respectively, with 14 bases between them. Germline V gene sequence: CDR1 SGHVS, CDR2 FQNEAQ. This CDR3 is 15 amino acids long. The CDR3: CASSIRDQGNTEAFF. The CDR3 DNA follows: TGTGCCAGCAGCATCAGGGATCAGGGGAACACTGAAGCTTTCTTT. Supplemented by reference TRBV7-8 and TRBJ1-1, the full variable domain reads GAGVSQSPRYKVAKRGQDVALRCDPISGHVSLFWYQQALGQGPEFLTYFQNEAQLDKSGLPSDRFFAERPEGSVSTLKIQRTQQEDSAVYLCASSIRDQGNTEAFFGQGTRLTVV.

About this clone itself: This may be a read error, as it is one base from a much larger clone. Other DNA sequences in the sample encode the same CDR3. The chain links TRBV2 to TRBJ2-3; D uncertain. Germline V CDR1 and CDR2: SNHLY, FYNNEI. The CDR3 has 11 residues. V lost 6 bases and J 2 bases, leaving 3 bases between the germline ends. The CDR3 DNA reads TGTGCCAGCAGCATCACAGATACGCAGTATTTT. Translating it yields CASSITDTQYF. Full variable domain (missing parts from reference TRBV2 and TRBJ2-3): EPEVTQTPSHQVTQMGQEVILRCVPISNHLYFYWYRQILGQKVEFLVSFYNNEISEKSEIFDDQFSVERPDGSNFTLKIRSTKLEDSAMYFCASSITDTQYFGPGTRLTVL.

The rearrangement links TRBV7-5 to TRBJ1-1; TRBD1, the table's D call, lacks a check against the DNA. TRBV7-5 is recorded as a pseudogene. The CDR3 has 18 amino acids. The CDR3 nucleotides read TGTGTCAGAAGCTTACCGCTCCAGGGGAGATTGGGTAACACTGAAGCTTTCTTT. Protein sequence: CVRSLPLQGRLGNTEAFF.

The table lists this clone with a few counts. The chain uses TRBV5-6 and TRBJ2-1; D uncertain. V was cut by 2 bases and J by 6 bases, with 6 bases left in between. The CDR3 spans 12 residues. Germline loops: CDR1 SGHDT, CDR2 YYEEEE. The CDR3 reads CASSFSSNEQFF. CDR3 coding DNA: TGTGCCAGCAGCTTCTCTAGCAATGAGCAGTTCTTC.

The chain joins TRBV9 to TRBJ1-3, with D possibly TRBD1 on 6 matching bases. The CDR3 runs 15 residues. Germline CDR1 reads SGDLS; CDR2 reads YYNGEE. V was cut by 3 bases and J by 9 bases, with 19 bases left in between. In nucleotides, the CDR3 is TGTGCCAGCAGCGGGGGGAACAGGGTGGGTGGCACCATATATTTT. Residues: CASSGGNRVGGTIYF.

There are many counts of this clone. The rearrangement links TRBV29-1 to TRBJ1-1, with TRBD1 matching over 7 bases. V gave up 4 bases and J gave up 2 bases; unmatched junction bases: 7. The CDR3 totals 14 residues. Germline V gene data show CDR1 as SQVTM and CDR2 as ANQGSEA. The CDR3 protein is CSVVPTGLNTEAFF. CDR3 coding DNA: TGCAGCGTTGTACCGACAGGGTTAAACACTGAAGCTTTCTTT.

Details on this clone: Other DNA variants within this sample encode the same CDR3. V gene TRBV5-1 combines with J gene TRBJ1-4, with D unclear. Germline V gene data show CDR1 as SGHRS and CDR2 as YFSETQ. This CDR3 spans 13 amino acids. The V end was cut by 0 bases, the J end by 6 bases, with 6 bases between. CDR3 DNA sequence: TGCGCCAGCAGCTTGGCCCCCGATGAAAAACTGTTTTTT. Translating it yields CASSLAPDEKLFF.

In DNA, the CDR3 is TGTGCCAGCAGTACGGGGCCCTTGAGCACTGAAGCTTTCTTT. It translates to CASSTGPLSTEAFF. V and J are TRBV6-1 and TRBJ1-1; tentatively, D is TRBD1 (5 bases). The V end lost 5 bases, the J end lost 4 bases, and 14 bases lay between the germline ends. CDR1 and CDR2 from the germline V gene are MNHNS and SASEGT. This CDR3 spans 14 amino acids.

The chain couples TRBV5-4 to TRBJ2-3; 8 bases line up with TRBD1. V dropped 2 bases and J dropped 1; count of bases not matched to a gene: 6. CDR1 is SGHNT, CDR2 YYREEE, per germline (reference sequence). This CDR3 has 16 amino acids. The CDR3, as DNA: TGTGCCAGCAGCTTAAGCCCGGACAGGGGCACAGATACGCAGTATTTT. This codes for CASSLSPDRGTDTQYF.

With regard to this clone: This sample includes further DNA sequences coding for the same CDR3. This rearrangement joins TRBV7-3 to TRBJ2-5; unclear D gene. V was clipped by 1 base and J by 1 base, with 4 bases between them. The length of the CDR3 is 13 residues. Germline V lookup: CDR1 SGHTA, CDR2 FQGTGA. The CDR3 DNA sequence: TGTGCCAGCAGCTTAAACTCCCAAGAGACCCAGTACTTC. Residues: CASSLNSQETQYF.